In its sample, the clone carrying this T cell receptor (beta chain) was seen many times. Its antigen is unidentified. The data originate from a study of T cell repertoires in cytomegalovirus infection. The overall study: Researchers turned to recently identified HLA-C-restricted CMV epitopes as well as well-studied HLA-B-restricted ones. Evidence of both CMV infection and a matching HLA type came from public TCR beta signatures.

The V and J ends lost 2 bases and 8 bases respectively, with 18 bases between them. CDR1 and CDR2 from the germline V gene are SGHVS and FNYEAQ. The CDR3 has 16 amino acids. Each CDR3 protein gets one entry after TCRdb re-called the reads with MiXCR. The sample holds some 940,000 distinct CDR3 sequences; less than 40% are singletons and the top ten take over 12%. The genes are TRBV7-6 and TRBJ1-4; D remains unclear. Material: cultured CD8+ T cells from PBMCs, obtained from culture after CMV antigen stimulation. The source is a human donor in good health (CMV status not recorded). Some clones in this sample may be carry-over from other donors' samples. CDR3 DNA sequence: TGTGCCAGCAGCTTATCGCAATTGGCCCCGAGGGAAAAACTGTTTTTT. This gives the protein CASSLSQLAPREKLFF.